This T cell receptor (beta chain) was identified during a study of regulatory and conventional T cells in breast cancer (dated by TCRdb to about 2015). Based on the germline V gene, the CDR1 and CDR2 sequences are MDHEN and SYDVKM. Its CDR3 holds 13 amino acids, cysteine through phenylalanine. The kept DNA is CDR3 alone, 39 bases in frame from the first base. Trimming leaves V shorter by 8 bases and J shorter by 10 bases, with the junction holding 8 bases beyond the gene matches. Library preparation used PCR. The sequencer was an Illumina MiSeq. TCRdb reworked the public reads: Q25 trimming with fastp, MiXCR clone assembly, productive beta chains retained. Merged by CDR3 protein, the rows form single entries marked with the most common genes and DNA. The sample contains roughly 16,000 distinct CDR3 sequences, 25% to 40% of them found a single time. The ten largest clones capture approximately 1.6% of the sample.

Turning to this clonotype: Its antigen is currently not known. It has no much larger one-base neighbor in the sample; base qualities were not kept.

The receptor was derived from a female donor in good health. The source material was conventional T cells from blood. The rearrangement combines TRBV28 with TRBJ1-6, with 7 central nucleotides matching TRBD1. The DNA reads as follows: TGTGCCAGCTCCACAGGGGACGGGTCACCCCTCCACTTT. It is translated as CASSTGDGSPLHF.